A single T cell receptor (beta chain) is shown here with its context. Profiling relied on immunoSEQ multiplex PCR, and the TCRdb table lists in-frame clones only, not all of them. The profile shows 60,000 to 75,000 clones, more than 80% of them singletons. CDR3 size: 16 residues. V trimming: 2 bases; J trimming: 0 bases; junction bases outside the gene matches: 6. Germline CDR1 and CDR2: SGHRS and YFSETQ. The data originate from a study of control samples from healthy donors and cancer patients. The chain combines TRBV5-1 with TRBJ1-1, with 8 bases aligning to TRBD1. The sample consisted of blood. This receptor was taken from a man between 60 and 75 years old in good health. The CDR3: CASSLQGGSMNTEAFF. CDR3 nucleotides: TGCGCCAGCAGCTTACAGGGGGGGTCCATGAACACTGAAGCTTTCTTT.